One sample yielded the 24 T cell receptor beta chains listed below, sequenced in a study of T cells in Graves' hyperthyroidism and ophthalmopathy. There were TCR beta CDR3 regions amplified from RNA transcripts. Using the HTBI primer set, a first-round RT-PCR was run on the TCR CDR3. A single record per CDR3 protein comes from TCRdb applying MiXCR to the multiplex PCR reads. The sample consists of about 590,000 distinct CDR3 sequences, around 14% of them appearing once. The sample comprised blood. Source of these receptors: a young woman with Graves' hyperthyroidism.

At least ten counts were recorded for this clonotype. The chain employs TRBV29-1 and TRBJ2-1; no clear D. The CDR3 extends over 13 amino acids. The germline gives CDR1 SQVTM, CDR2 ANQGSEA. V was clipped by 4 bases and J by 4 bases, with 11 bases between them. The CDR3 is CSVGGAGYNEQFF. CDR3 nucleotide sequence: TGCAGCGTTGGCGGCGCAGGTTACAATGAGCAGTTCTTC.

Many counts were recorded for this clonotype. The chain joins TRBV9 to TRBJ1-4; D perhaps matches TRBD1 (6 bases). In germline, CDR1 is SGDLS, CDR2 YYNGEE. The CDR3 length is 17 residues. The germline V and J ends were trimmed by 2 bases and 0 bases, with 14 bases remaining between them. Here the CDR3 DNA reads TGTGCCAGCAGCGTTGCCGGGACATTTGCAACTAATGAAAAACTGTTTTTT. Protein: CASSVAGTFATNEKLFF. Complete variable domain (other parts from reference TRBV9 and TRBJ1-4): DSGVTQTPKHLITATGQRVTLRCSPRSGDLSVYWYQQSLDQGLQFLIQYYNGEERAKGNILERFSAQQFPDLHSELNLSSLELGDSALYFCASSVAGTFATNEKLFFGSGTQLSVL.

This clonotype was detected a few times. The chain combines TRBV20-1 with TRBJ2-6; perhaps TRBD1 as D (6 bases). The germline V and J ends were trimmed by 6 bases and 4 bases, with 7 bases remaining between them. CDR1 DFQATT and CDR2 SNEGSKA come from the germline V gene (reference sequence). The CDR3 runs to 12 residues. The chain's CDR3 is CSAGTGANVLTF. The CDR3 region has the DNA TGCAGTGCAGGGACAGGGGCCAACGTCCTGACTTTC.

Concerning this clonotype: Germline and junction disagree at one end, which may indicate a read error. V gene TRBV7-2 combines with J gene TRBJ2-1; D is perhaps TRBD1 (5 bases). The germline gives CDR1 SGHTA, CDR2 FQGNSA. This CDR3 spans 13 amino acids. CDR3 residues: CTSSLVDSSEQFF. The DNA for the CDR3 is TGTACGAGCAGCTTAGTCGACAGCAGTGAGCAGTTCTTC.

This clonotype was counted once. The chain has TRBV7-2 and TRBJ1-2, with 9 bases that match TRBD1. V shed 5 bases, J shed 8 bases, and the junction held 12 bases outside the gene matches. The CDR3 runs to 15 residues. Germline CDR1 SGHTA, CDR2 FQGNSA. The CDR3 loop is CASSPGGQGRQGYTF. As DNA, the CDR3 is TGTGCCAGCAGCCCCGGGGGACAGGGACGTCAAGGCTACACCTTC.

Comment on this clonotype: The junction does not match germline at one end; this may be a read error. The chain uses TRBV9 and TRBJ2-2; weak D call: TRBD2 (6 bases). The CDR3 is 13 amino acids. CDR1 and CDR2 from the germline V gene are SGDLS and YYNGEE. The CDR3 loop reads CASSVANTGGLFF. CDR3 sequence (DNA): TGTGCCAGCAGCGTAGCAAACACCGGGGGGCTGTTTTTT.

Comments on this clonotype: Just one base apart from a much larger clone, this may be a read error. V gene TRBV2 combines with J gene TRBJ2-1, with D possibly matching TRBD2 (6 bases). This CDR3 has 13 residues. CDR1 SNHLY and CDR2 FYNNEI come from the germline V gene. Trimming removed 10 bases at V and 6 bases at J, with 16 bases between. The CDR3, as DNA: TGTGCCACCGCCAAGGAGGGGATCAATGAGCAGTTCTTC. Protein: CATAKEGINEQFF.

This clonotype has at least ten counts. The chain joins TRBV12-5 to TRBJ2-7; 11 positions match TRBD2. The germline gives CDR1 LGHNT, CDR2 FRNRAP. The CDR3 contains 21 residues. After removal of 4 bases from V and 5 bases from J, the junction contained 25 bases not matched to a gene. The CDR3 is CASGSPLTEGSSGRSAHEQYF. The CDR3 DNA sequence: TGTGCTAGTGGTTCCCCCCTAACGGAAGGGTCTAGCGGGAGGAGCGCCCACGAGCAGTACTTC.

The V gene is TRBV5-1, the J gene TRBJ2-4; the match to TRBD2 covers 7 bases. The V gene end was trimmed by 3 bases and the J gene end by 1 base; junction bases not matched to a gene: 4. From germline, CDR1 is SGHRS and CDR2 YFSETQ. The length of the CDR3 is 15 residues. CDR3 in DNA: TGCGCCAGCAGCTCGGGGGGATTTGCCAAAAACATTCAGTACTTC. Translated: CASSSGGFAKNIQYF.

This clonotype was counted only a few times. This CDR3 is missing its conserved last phenylalanine or tryptophan, likely due to a read error. This chain connects TRBV30 to TRBJ2-1; 12 bases match TRBD2. V lost 0 bases, J lost 7 bases, and 4 bases stayed unmatched. The CDR3 consists of 15 residues. The V gene's germline CDR1 is GTSNPN and CDR2 SVGIG (reference sequence). CDR3 loop: CAWSVGLAGRNEQFL. The CDR3 nucleotides read TGTGCCTGGAGTGTTGGACTAGCGGGAAGGAATGAGCAGTTCCTC.

This clonotype appeared a few times. The V gene is TRBV4-1, the J gene TRBJ2-1, with D possibly being TRBD1 (5 bases). This CDR3 has 13 amino acids. In germline, CDR1 is MGHRA, CDR2 YSYEKL. The V end lost 3 bases, the J end lost 8 bases, and 11 bases lay between the germline ends. For the CDR3, the DNA is TGCGCCAGCAGCCAGCGACAGAACTATGAGCAGTTCTTC. This translates into CASSQRQNYEQFF.

CDR3 region: CASSEYGGGRNEQFF. In nucleotides, the CDR3 is TGTGCCAGCAGTGAATATGGGGGCGGGCGTAATGAGCAGTTCTTC. The V and J genes are TRBV25-1 and TRBJ2-1; tentative D call: TRBD1 (6 bases). V was clipped by 0 bases and J by 7 bases, with 13 bases between them. This CDR3 is built from 15 residues. Germline-derived CDR1 and CDR2 are MGHDK and SYGVNS.

This chain joins TRBV19 and TRBJ2-3; 8 nucleotides match TRBD1. CDR3 size: 14 residues. Looked up from germline, CDR1 is LNHDA and CDR2 is SQIVND (reference sequence). V dropped 6 bases and J dropped 5; count of bases not matched to a gene: 7. The CDR3 DNA reads TGTGCCAGTAGAGACAGGGGAGTAAGAGATACGCAGTATTTT. This translates into CASRDRGVRDTQYF. The variable domain in full, with the rest retrieved from reference TRBV19 and TRBJ2-3, is DGGITQSPKYLFRKEGQNVTLSCEQNLNHDAMYWYRQDPGQGLRLIYYSQIVNDFQKGDIAEGYSVSREKKESFPLTVTSAQKNPTAFYLCASRDRGVRDTQYFGPGTRLTVL.

This clonotype came up many times. Written as DNA, the CDR3 is TGTGCCAGCAGCCAAGGCGGGGGGCTGCACTATGGCTACACCTTC. Amino acid sequence: CASSQGGGLHYGYTF. The chain combines TRBV7-2 with TRBJ1-2; D possibly corresponds to TRBD1 (6 bases). The V and J ends lost 5 bases and 3 bases respectively, with 16 bases between them. The CDR3 sequence is 15 residues long. CDR1 SGHTA and CDR2 FQGNSA come from the germline V gene.

This chain links TRBV2 with TRBJ1-3; D not resolved. Germline V gene lookup returns CDR1 SNHLY and CDR2 FYNNEI. The CDR3 has 12 amino acids. V was cut by 5 bases and J by 11 bases, with 13 bases left in between. The CDR3 loop is CASSLLLDAIYF. The CDR3 DNA reads TGTGCCAGCAGTCTCCTTCTGGACGCCATATATTTT.

This clonotype was seen many times. CDR3 bases: TGCAGCGTTGAAGGGGCCTCATATGAGCAGTTCTTC. It is translated as CSVEGASYEQFF. The rearrangement links TRBV29-1 to TRBJ2-1; D unresolved. V dropped 1 base and J dropped 8 bases, with 9 bases sitting between them. The germline V gene encodes CDR1 SQVTM and CDR2 ANQGSEA. The CDR3 has 12 residues.

This clonotype was observed at least ten times. The gene calls are TRBV2 and TRBJ1-1; TRBD1 might be the D (5 bases). The ends were cut back, 6 bases at V and 4 bases at J, with 18 bases in the middle. Looked up from germline, CDR1 is SNHLY and CDR2 is FYNNEI. This CDR3 has 15 residues. The CDR3: CASSIGTPAGTEAFF. Here the CDR3 DNA reads TGTGCCAGCAGCATCGGGACCCCAGCAGGCACTGAAGCTTTCTTT.

This clonotype has a count of ten or more. V is TRBV7-9 and J is TRBJ1-1; unclear D gene. The germline V gene has CDR1 SEHNR and CDR2 FQNEAQ (reference sequence). The CDR3 length is 14 residues. Trimming took 1 base from V and 4 from J, leaving 10 bases between them. The CDR3 DNA reads as TGTGCCAGCAGCTTAGAGGTGGGGATCACTGAAGCTTTCTTT. This translates into CASSLEVGITEAFF.

This clonotype was detected many times. V and J are TRBV12-3 or TRBV12-4 and TRBJ1-4; D gene uncertain. The CDR3 sequence is 13 residues long. Deletions cut 4 bases from V and 8 bases from J, with 11 bases between. The CDR3 coding sequence is TGTGCCAGCAGTTCCGGGTCAAGCGAAAAACTGTTTTTT. It encodes CASSSGSSEKLFF.

The sample holds many counts of this clonotype. The chain couples TRBV11-2 to TRBJ1-6, with unresolved D. Germline V gene sequence: CDR1 SGHAT, CDR2 FQNNGV. The CDR3 loop spans 15 amino acids. Trimming cost V 5 bases and J 10 bases, with 18 bases left between them. In DNA, the CDR3 is TGTGCCAGCAGCCCTTCTCGTGCAGGCGGCTCACCCCTCCACTTT. Translating it yields CASSPSRAGGSPLHF.

This clonotype was detected ten times or more. The chain links TRBV5-8 to TRBJ1-2, with 9 bases that match TRBD1. This CDR3 has 16 amino acids. V dropped 1 base and J dropped 3; count of bases not matched to a gene: 7. The germline V gene encodes CDR1 SGHTS and CDR2 YDEGEE. CDR3 region: CASSLPVGQGYYGYTF. The CDR3 region has the DNA TGTGCCAGCAGCTTGCCTGTTGGACAGGGGTACTATGGCTACACCTTC.

This clonotype was detected many times. The rearrangement links TRBV11-2 to TRBJ2-7; D remains ambiguous. Germline-derived CDR1 and CDR2 are SGHAT and FQNNGV. The CDR3 length is 15 residues. The V end lost 1 base, the J end lost 1 base, and 11 bases lay between the germline ends. The CDR3 here is CASSLAAGVSYEQYF. For the CDR3, the DNA is TGTGCCAGCAGCTTAGCGGCAGGTGTATCCTACGAGCAGTACTTC. The entire variable domain, with the rest obtained from reference TRBV11-2 and TRBJ2-7, is as follows: EAGVAQSPRYKIIEKRQSVAFWCNPISGHATLYWYQQILGQGPKLLIQFQNNGVVDDSQLPKDRFSAERLKGVDSTLKIQPAKLEDSAVYLCASSLAAGVSYEQYFGPGTRLTVT.

Ten or more counts support this clonotype. The chain is built from TRBV20-1 and TRBJ2-7; D might be TRBD1 (5 bases). V was trimmed by 5 bases and J by 0 bases, leaving 8 bases between them. This CDR3 region has 12 residues. Germline CDR1 reads DFQATT; CDR2 reads SNEGSKA (reference sequence). CDR3 DNA: TGCAGTGCTTCGGACAACTCCTACGAGCAGTACTTC. Translation: CSASDNSYEQYF.

The chain uses TRBV29-1 and TRBJ2-1, with 8 nucleotides matching TRBD1. CDR3 length equals 12 residues. Germline-derived CDR1 and CDR2 are SQVTM and ANQGSEA. V lost 7 bases to trimming and J lost 9 bases; unmatched junction nucleotides: 8. CDR3 protein: CSARTGWTEQFF. The CDR3 DNA is TGCAGCGCCCGGACAGGGTGGACTGAGCAGTTCTTC.